This T cell receptor beta chain was retrieved from a study of blood T cell repertoires in COVID-19 (dated by TCRdb to about 2020). Regarding the research as a whole: Samples covering the acute and convalescent phases of COVID-19 were provided by collaborators in the United States, Italy and Spain. The prospective study material was composed of cDNA or gDNA derived from T cells, B-cell-depleted T cells, or PBMCs. The dataset comprised deeply sampled blood TCRbeta repertoires from subjects exposed to, actively infected with, or recovered from COVID-19. The repertoires were made available in a free public database intended to serve as a resource for research on the immune response to SARS-CoV-2. The samples were drawn from two sources: the first 160 participants of the ongoing ImmuneRACE study, and fewer than 1,500 subjects contributed by 6 global collaborators. The sample metadata nearly always contained a de-identified subject ID, COVID-19 status, age in years and sex. HLA class I and class II types, where available, came from metadata supplied by the sample provider rather than from assay-based typing. Overall study outcomes, separate from this receptor: The quantity of clinical and demographic metadata differed by source and by participant and was supplied without curation.

Participants in the prospective study were enrolled through a virtual design, were aged roughly 18 to 100 years, and lived in 24 United States geographic areas. In the prospective study, cohorts were assigned on the basis of participant-reported clinical history obtained from a screening survey and a study questionnaire. ImmuneRACE Cohort 3 recovered participants were defined by two consecutive negative NP/OP PCR tests, healthcare professional clearance, or symptom resolution. Mobile phlebotomists in the prospective study collected whole blood, serum and a nasopharyngeal or oropharyngeal swab from every participant. Participants in the prospective study had the option to provide additional blood draws and questionnaires over an approximately 2-month period. Before DNA extraction, blood samples from the prospective study were shipped at room temperature or frozen. The immunoSEQ Assay, a bias-controlled multiplex PCR, was used to amplify TCRbeta CDR3 regions from genomic DNA. On the authors' methods: The number of nucleated cells in each sample was estimated from the amplification of reference gene primers within the assay. To quantify the absolute abundance of each unique TCRbeta CDR3 rearrangement, sequence reads were collapsed and filtered. For each sample, productive Simpson clonality was calculated as the square root of Simpson's diversity index over productive rearrangements. Drawn from immuneACCESS, this table holds only the in-frame rearrangements with V and J called that TCRdb kept. Clones are partly lost; checked studies trace under half to an unresolved V gene and leave the rest unexplained. V and J calls and clone size are those listed in that table; D and trimming were worked out from the DNA. The sample yields approximately 260,000 clones; approximately 90% were counted once. The leading ten clones occupy about 1.9% of the sample.

Taken from cysteine to phenylalanine, the CDR3 has 14 residues. Only the CDR3 DNA stays, 42 bases, in frame from base 1. The junction carries 11 bases between V and J, which are trimmed by 1 base and 9 bases respectively. The germline V gene specifies SGHRS as CDR1 and YFSETQ as CDR2. For this clone: Its antigen remains unidentified. Base qualities were left out, and no much larger clone turns up one base away.

The chain links TRBV5-1 with TRBJ1-6; perhaps TRBD1 is the D gene, with 5 bases matching. The material sequenced was PBMCs or T cells enriched from blood (not recorded which). The receptor comes from a young woman who had recovered from COVID-19. The sequenced DNA is TGCGCCAGCAGCTTGACAGGTTCGGCTTCACCCCTCCACTTT. Its amino acids are CASSLTGSASPLHF.